Described below is a single TCR beta chain sequence and its context. Its specificity is unknown. A read error may explain this, as a much larger clone is one base away. The record originates from a study of molecular identifiers for immune sequencing clone quantification. The study's findings and limits: Should identical TCR molecules share a barcode, the sizes of highly expanded clones could be underestimated. Among effectors, clones above 20 RNA copies held over 99% of molecules; among naive cells, under 1%.

Libraries from naive CD8 cells were generated from 20,000 to 1,000,000 sorted cells (with 10%, 30% or 50% RNA). TCRdb fed the PCR reads into MiXCR, producing one record per CDR3 protein. The sample lists about half a million distinct CDR3 sequences, over 20% seen once, with about 0.8% in the top ten. This clonotype was sampled from a human donor in good health. Some libraries in this study had Jurkat cell RNA spiked in. Sequenced input: naive CD8+ T cells from blood, with Jurkat cell RNA spiked in. Subset specified: FACS-sorted CD8+CD4-CCR7+CD45RA+ naive T cells.

The CDR3: CAGSAAITGEKLFF. CDR3 nucleotides: TGTGCCGGCAGTGCCGCCATCACCGGGGAAAAACTGTTTTTT. The chain is built from TRBV28 and TRBJ1-4; D ambiguous. This CDR3 spans 14 amino acids. Germline V gene sequence: CDR1 MDHEN, CDR2 SYDVKM.